These T cell receptor beta chains were read from a single sample in a study of T cell responses to AZD1222 COVID-19 vaccine. Using immunoSEQ multiplex PCR, the repertoire was profiled, and TCRdb retains in-frame clones only, with some absent. The data hold approximately 77,000 clones, with 75% to 90% observed a single time. This specimen was peripheral blood, taken 28 days after the second AZD1222 dose. The receptor set was obtained from an adult who received the AZD1222 COVID-19 vaccine. Each CDR3 is given with its conserved first and last residue. D genes are given only for firm matches. Size tells how often a clone was seen (once, few, many) or the class of an expanded clone, and some rows leave it out.

d_call	v_call	clone_size	j_call	cdr3_nt	cdr3_aa
NA	TRBV7-9	NA	TRBJ1-2	TGTGCCAGCAGCTGGACAGACTATGGCTACACCTTC	CASSWTDYGYTF
NA	TRBV28	NA	TRBJ1-1	TGTGCCAGCACCATACCTTCGACCCTGGACACTGAAGCTTTCTTT	CASTIPSTLDTEAFF
NA	TRBV20-1	NA	TRBJ2-7	TGCAGTGCTAGCGACTACGAGCAGTACTTC	CSASDYEQYF
NA	TRBV5-5	NA	TRBJ2-7	TGTGCCAGCAGGAGGGTGGGGGACCGGGAGCAGTACTTC	CASRRVGDREQYF
NA	TRBV5-4	once	TRBJ2-7	TGTGCCAGCAGCTTGACGCCCAGGTTGCGGTACGAGCAGTACTTC	CASSLTPRLRYEQYF
TRBD1	TRBV5-3	NA	TRBJ2-7	TGTGCCAGAAGCAAGTACCGGACAGGCGGAAATAACGAGCAGTACTTC	CARSKYRTGGNNEQYF
TRBD1	TRBV7-6	NA	TRBJ1-5	TGTGCCAGCAGCTTAGCCAGGGGGTTCGGTCAGCCCCAGCATTTT	CASSLARGFGQPQHF
NA	TRBV4-3	NA	TRBJ2-3	TGCGCCAGCAGCCAAGGGTCGGCGTCCAGCACAGATACGCAGTATTTT	CASSQGSASSTDTQYF
TRBD1	TRBV27	once	TRBJ1-1	TGTGCCAGCAGTTTAGGGACCGGACAGGGGGCGGTGAACACTGAAGCTTTCTTT	CASSLGTGQGAVNTEAFF
NA	TRBV5-1	NA	TRBJ2-2	TGCGCCAGCAGGCCCGGCGTCGGGGAGCTGTTTTTT	CASRPGVGELFF
NA	TRBV27	NA	TRBJ2-7	TGTGCCAGCAGTTCGAGTCCGGGCAACGAGCAGTACTTC	CASSSSPGNEQYF
NA	TRBV7-2	NA	TRBJ1-2	TGTGCCAGCAGCTACTACGGTGAACTTAACTATGGCTACACCTTC	CASSYYGELNYGYTF
NA	TRBV6-2/TRBV6-3	once	TRBJ1-6	TGTGCCAGCAGTTCAACAGGGAAAGAGAATAATTCACCCCTCCACTTT	CASSSTGKENNSPLHF
NA	TRBV9	NA	TRBJ2-1	TGTGCCAGCAGCGTCCGGGACACTAACTACAATGAGCAGTTCTTC	CASSVRDTNYNEQFF
NA	TRBV30	NA	TRBJ1-1	TGTGCCTGGAGTGTCGGGCAGGCAAGCAACACTGAAGCTTTCTTT	CAWSVGQASNTEAFF
NA	TRBV19	NA	TRBJ1-2	TGTGCCAGTAGTACCGGGACCGCTAAGAGTGACTACACCTTC	CASSTGTAKSDYTF
NA	TRBV27	NA	TRBJ2-3	TGTGCCAGCAGTTTTAGAGGGGATTACACAGATACGCAGTATTTT	CASSFRGDYTDTQYF
NA	TRBV3-1/TRBV3-2	NA	TRBJ2-7	TGTGCCAGCAGCGAATGGGGAAGTAACGAGCAGTACTTC	CASSEWGSNEQYF
NA	TRBV9	NA	TRBJ1-1	TGTGCCAGCAGCGCGGGGGCCAGTCAAGCTTTCTTT	CASSAGASQAFF
TRBD2	TRBV6-5	NA	TRBJ2-2	TGTGCCAGCAATATAGCGGGGGGGTACACCGGGGAGCTGTTTTTT	CASNIAGGYTGELFF
NA	TRBV19	NA	TRBJ1-1	TGTGCCAGTAGTACACAGGGAGGCGTCACTGAAGCTTTCTTT	CASSTQGGVTEAFF
NA	TRBV28	NA	TRBJ1-5	TGTGCCAGCAGTCCCCCCCGAGGGTTCAATCAGCCCCAGCATTTT	CASSPPRGFNQPQHF
NA	TRBV2	NA	TRBJ2-2	TGTGCCAGCTCAGCCGGGACTCGGCTCACCGGGGAGCTGTTTTTT	CASSAGTRLTGELFF
NA	TRBV25-1	NA	TRBJ2-1	TGTGCCAGCAGCGCCAGCCTTGGCAGGTCGTTCAATGAGCAGTTCTTC	CASSASLGRSFNEQFF
TRBD1	TRBV18	NA	TRBJ2-7	TGTGCCAGCTCACCGAATCAGCCGGACAGGGGGAGGTACGAGCAGTACTTC	CASSPNQPDRGRYEQYF
TRBD1	TRBV18	NA	TRBJ2-3	TGTGCCAGCTCACCCAAAGGACAGGGTAGCACAGATACGCAGTATTTT	CASSPKGQGSTDTQYF
NA	TRBV6-6	NA	TRBJ2-7	TGTGCCAGCAGAGAGGGTATTGAGCAGTACTTC	CASREGIEQYF
NA	TRBV27	NA	TRBJ2-7	TGTGCCAGCAGTTCGACAGTCTCCTACGAGCAGTACTTC	CASSSTVSYEQYF
TRBD2	TRBV20-1	NA	TRBJ2-3	TGCAGTGCTAGTTTGGCTAGCGGGAGGGTTATTGGCACAGATACGCAGTATTTT	CSASLASGRVIGTDTQYF
TRBD2	TRBV5-1	NA	TRBJ2-5	TGCGCCAGCTTCCAGACTAGCGGGAGGGAGGAGACCCAGTACTTC	CASFQTSGREETQYF
TRBD2	TRBV11-3	NA	TRBJ2-1	TGTGCCAGCAGCTCGGGACTAGCGATATTCAATGAGCAGTTCTTC	CASSSGLAIFNEQFF
NA	TRBV28	NA	TRBJ2-3	TGTGCCAGCCTCGGGCGTCTTAGCACAGATACGCAGTATTTT	CASLGRLSTDTQYF
NA	TRBV9	NA	TRBJ1-6	TGTGCCAGCAGCGTAGCTGCGGAAGAGCTCTCCTATAATTCACCCCTCCACTTT	CASSVAAEELSYNSPLHF